Listed below are T cell receptor beta chains from one sample, sequenced in a study of early T cells in non-severe SARS-CoV-2 infection. One entry per CDR3 protein, called by TCRdb with MiXCR from the 5' RACE reads. The repertoire has tens of thousands of distinct CDR3 sequences, around 11% of them found once; the top ten carry less than 3.5%. The material sequenced was whole blood, taken at baseline. The receptor source for this set is an adult who was a healthcare worker with PCR-confirmed SARS-CoV-2 infection or an uninfected control (not recorded which). CDR3s include the opening cysteine and the closing phenylalanine or tryptophan. D genes are given only for firm matches. Rows give clone size only sometimes, using once, few, many, or a class for an expanded clone.

J gene	D gene	V gene	clone size	CDR3 DNA	CDR3 protein
TRBJ1-6	NA	TRBV7-9	few	TGTGCCAGCAGCTTTCAAGGGGATAATTCACCCCTCCACTTT	CASSFQGDNSPLHF
TRBJ2-1	TRBD2	TRBV7-9	NA	TGTGCCAGCAGCTTGGGGGGACTAGCGGGACGAGACAATGAGCAGTTCTTC	CASSLGGLAGRDNEQFF
TRBJ2-1	TRBD2	TRBV7-9	NA	TGTGCCAGCAGCGCGACTAGCGGGGGGGCCGCCCATGAGCAGTTCTTC	CASSATSGGAAHEQFF
TRBJ2-7	NA	TRBV20-1	NA	TGCAGTGCTCACTCCGCCGGACAGCCCTACGAGCAGTACTTC	CSAHSAGQPYEQYF
TRBJ2-7	NA	TRBV7-9	NA	TGTGCCAGCAGCTTAGCTCTGGGTCCAAACTACGAGCAGTACTTC	CASSLALGPNYEQYF
TRBJ2-7	NA	TRBV6-1	NA	TGTGCCAGCAGTGAAGCGGGGGGCGAGCAGTACTTC	CASSEAGGEQYF
TRBJ2-1	NA	TRBV10-3	few	TGTGCCATCAGTGAGTCTGACGAGGAGCAGTTCTTC	CAISESDEEQFF
TRBJ2-3	TRBD2	TRBV20-1	few	TGCAGTGCTCCAAGGTCCGCTAGCGGGGGGGGTACGCAGTATTTT	CSAPRSASGGGTQYF
TRBJ2-2	NA	TRBV7-6	NA	TGTGCCAGCAGCTTAAATGAGAACACCGGGGAGCTGTTTTTT	CASSLNENTGELFF
TRBJ1-5	TRBD1	TRBV7-9	many	TGTGCCAGCAGCGCTGGGACAGGGTACGGCAATCAGCCCCAGCATTTT	CASSAGTGYGNQPQHF
TRBJ1-2	NA	TRBV27	many	TGTGCCAGCAGTTTAAGGGGGAGCGGGGGCTACACCTTC	CASSLRGSGGYTF
TRBJ1-1	TRBD1	TRBV12-3/TRBV12-4	many	TGTGCCAGCAGCGGGACAGTCGGCACTGAAGCTTTCTTT	CASSGTVGTEAFF
TRBJ2-1	NA	TRBV7-3	NA	TGTGCCAGCAGTCTAATAGGGGGTAGCGGTGCCTACTACTACAATGAGCAGTTCTTC	CASSLIGGSGAYYYNEQFF
TRBJ2-7	NA	TRBV20-1	many	TGCAGTGCTAGAGGAGTCCTCGACGGAGCCGACGAGCAGTACTTC	CSARGVLDGADEQYF
TRBJ1-1	NA	TRBV7-6	NA	TGTGCCAGCAGCACACACCTAGGGGAACCGGACACTGAAGCTTTCTTT	CASSTHLGEPDTEAFF
TRBJ2-5	NA	TRBV30	many	TGTGCCTGCCAACCCCCCAGGGGTTCGGGGGGGACCCAGTACTTC	CACQPPRGSGGTQYF
TRBJ2-5	NA	TRBV7-9	few	TGTGCCAGCACCAACGAGGAGACCCAGTACTTC	CASTNEETQYF
TRBJ2-4	NA	TRBV7-9	few	TGTGCCAGCAGCCCCAGCCCCCTGACAGAGAGGGGGAAAAACATTCAGTACTTC	CASSPSPLTERGKNIQYF
TRBJ2-1	TRBD2	TRBV7-2	few	TGTGCCAGCAAACCCCCCTCATCTAGCGGGAAGAATGAGCAGTTCTTC	CASKPPSSSGKNEQFF
TRBJ2-5	NA	TRBV11-2	many	TGTGCCTGCAGCTTGGACAGTTACCAAGAGACCCAGTACTTC	CACSLDSYQETQYF
TRBJ2-7	NA	TRBV2	NA	TGTGCCAGCGGCGTGGACGAGCAGTACTTC	CASGVDEQYF
TRBJ2-4	NA	TRBV10-2	many	TGCGCCAGCAGGGCCCCCGGAGACATTCAGTACTTC	CASRAPGDIQYF
TRBJ1-1	NA	TRBV5-1	many	TGCGCCAGCAGCTCTGGTAACACTGAAGCTTTCTTT	CASSSGNTEAFF
TRBJ1-1	TRBD1	TRBV6-5	NA	TGTGCCAGCCAGCAACAGGGGACCACTGAAGCTTTCTTT	CASQQQGTTEAFF
TRBJ2-7	NA	TRBV6-1	few	TGTGCCGCCACCTGGGGCCCATCCTACGAGCAGTACTTC	CAATWGPSYEQYF
TRBJ1-4	NA	TRBV30	NA	TGTGCCTGGAACCTGGACCCTAATGAAAAACTGTTTTTT	CAWNLDPNEKLFF
TRBJ2-1	NA	TRBV2	many	TGTGCCAGCAGTGAACTCTCCTACAGTGAGCAGTTCTTC	CASSELSYSEQFF
TRBJ2-3	TRBD1	TRBV20-1	NA	TGCAGTGCCCCCGGACAGGGGGAGGCAGATACGCAGTATTTT	CSAPGQGEADTQYF
TRBJ1-1	NA	TRBV6-5	few	TGTGCCAGCAGTTACCCGGACAGACACGAAGCTTTCTTT	CASSYPDRHEAFF
TRBJ2-7	TRBD2	TRBV20-1	NA	TGCAGTGCGTCTGGACTAGCGGGGGTCTTGGGCTACGAGCAGTACTTC	CSASGLAGVLGYEQYF
TRBJ1-5	TRBD1	TRBV6-1	many	TGTGCCAGCAGCGGGACAGGGGGCAATCAGCCCCAGCATTTT	CASSGTGGNQPQHF
TRBJ2-7	TRBD1	TRBV13	NA	TGTGCCAGCAGCTCCCGGGACAGGGGTTTGGGGGAGCAGTACTTC	CASSSRDRGLGEQYF
TRBJ2-3	NA	TRBV4-2	NA	TGTGCCAGCAGCCAAGCGCGTGCGCCAGCTAGATTCGCGGATACGCAGTATTTT	CASSQARAPARFADTQYF
TRBJ1-6	NA	TRBV30	many	TGTGCCTGGAGTGTACTGGCGGAGAATTCACCCCTCCACTTT	CAWSVLAENSPLHF
TRBJ2-1	TRBD2	TRBV7-9	NA	TGTGCCAGCAGCTTAAGTACGGGACTAGCATCCCCTCCCAATGAGCAGTTCTTC	CASSLSTGLASPPNEQFF
TRBJ2-5	NA	TRBV11-2	many	TGTGCCAGCAGCTTACCCGGCTGGGGCGGGGAGACCCAGTACTTC	CASSLPGWGGETQYF
TRBJ2-1	NA	TRBV7-9	few	TGTGCCAGCAGCTTAGAAAGCAGGGGCGATGAGCAGTTCTTC	CASSLESRGDEQFF
TRBJ2-3	NA	TRBV19	NA	TGTGCCAGTAGTATAGATTGGACAGATACGCAGTATTTT	CASSIDWTDTQYF
TRBJ2-1	NA	TRBV7-2	few	TGTGCCAGCAGCTGGAGGACTCTTACAGAAAATGAGCAGTTCTTC	CASSWRTLTENEQFF
TRBJ1-1	NA	TRBV4-1	many	TGCGCCAGCAGCCAAGATCGCTTTTGGGGACGACGAGGCCCTGAAGCTTTCTTT	CASSQDRFWGRRGPEAFF
TRBJ2-7	NA	TRBV10-2	few	TGCGCCAGCAGTGTTAAACAGGTAGCCATCCCCTACGAGCAGTACTTC	CASSVKQVAIPYEQYF
TRBJ2-7	NA	TRBV7-2	many	TGTGCCAGCAGCTTAGACGGGGCCACGACCTACGAGCAGTACTTC	CASSLDGATTYEQYF
TRBJ2-7	TRBD2	TRBV7-2	few	TGTGCCAGCAGCCCCTCCGGGACTAGAAGCTACGAGCAGTACTTC	CASSPSGTRSYEQYF
TRBJ2-5	NA	TRBV10-3	few	TGTGCCATCGGGACCCCGGGGGCGGACCAAGAGACCCAGTACTTC	CAIGTPGADQETQYF
TRBJ2-7	TRBD1	TRBV7-7	few	TGTGCTAGCAGCCCCGACAGGGGACCAACCTACGAGCAGTACTTC	CASSPDRGPTYEQYF
TRBJ1-2	NA	TRBV7-2	many	TGTGCCAGCAGCTTATGGGACACCAAACTGGGGTATGGCTACACCTTC	CASSLWDTKLGYGYTF